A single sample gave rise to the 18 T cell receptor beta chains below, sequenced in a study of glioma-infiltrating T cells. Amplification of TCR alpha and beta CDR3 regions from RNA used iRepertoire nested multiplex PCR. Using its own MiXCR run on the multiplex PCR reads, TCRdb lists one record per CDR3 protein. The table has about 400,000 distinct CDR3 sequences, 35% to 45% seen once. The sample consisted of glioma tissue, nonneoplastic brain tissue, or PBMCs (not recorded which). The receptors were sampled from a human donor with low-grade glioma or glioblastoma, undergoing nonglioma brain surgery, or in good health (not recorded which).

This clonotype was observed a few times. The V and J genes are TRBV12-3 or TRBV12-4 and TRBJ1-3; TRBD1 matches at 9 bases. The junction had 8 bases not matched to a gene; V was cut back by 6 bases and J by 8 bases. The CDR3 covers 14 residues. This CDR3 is CASSLRDRVDTIYF. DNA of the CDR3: TGTGCCAGCAGCCTCCGGGACAGGGTGGACACCATATATTTT.

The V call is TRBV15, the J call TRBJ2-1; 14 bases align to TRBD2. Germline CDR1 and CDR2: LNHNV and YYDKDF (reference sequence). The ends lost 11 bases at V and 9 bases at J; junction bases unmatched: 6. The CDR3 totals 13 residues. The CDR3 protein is CAATSGRESEQFF. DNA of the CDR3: TGTGCCGCGACTAGCGGGAGGGAAAGTGAGCAGTTCTTC.

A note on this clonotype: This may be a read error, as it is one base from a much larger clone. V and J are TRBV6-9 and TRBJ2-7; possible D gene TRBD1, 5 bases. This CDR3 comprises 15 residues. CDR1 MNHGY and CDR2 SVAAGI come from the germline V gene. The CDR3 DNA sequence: TGTGTCAGCAGCTTACCAGCAGGGATCGACTACGAGCAGTACTTC. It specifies CVSSLPAGIDYEQYF.

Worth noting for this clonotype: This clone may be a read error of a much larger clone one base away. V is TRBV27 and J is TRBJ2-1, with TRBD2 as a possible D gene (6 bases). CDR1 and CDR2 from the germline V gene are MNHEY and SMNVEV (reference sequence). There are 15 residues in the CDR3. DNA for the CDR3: TGTGCCAGCAGTTCTCGGGGGTATTCCTACAATAAGCAGTTCTTC. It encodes CASSSRGYSYNKQFF.

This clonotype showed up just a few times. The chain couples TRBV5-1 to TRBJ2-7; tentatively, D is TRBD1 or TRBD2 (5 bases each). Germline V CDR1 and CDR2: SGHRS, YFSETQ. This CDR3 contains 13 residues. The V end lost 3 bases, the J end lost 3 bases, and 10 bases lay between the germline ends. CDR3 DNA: TGCGCCAGCAGCTGGGGGAGCGGCTACGAGCAGTACTTC. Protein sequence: CASSWGSGYEQYF.

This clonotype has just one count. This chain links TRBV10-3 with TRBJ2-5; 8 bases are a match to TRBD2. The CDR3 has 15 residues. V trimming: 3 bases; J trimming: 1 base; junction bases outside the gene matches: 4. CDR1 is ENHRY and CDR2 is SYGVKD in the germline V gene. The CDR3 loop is CAISDPAGGQETQYF. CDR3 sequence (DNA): TGTGCCATCAGTGACCCCGCGGGAGGCCAAGAGACCCAGTACTTC.

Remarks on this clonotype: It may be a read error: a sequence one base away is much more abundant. CDR3: CARSLQGNRNQPQHF. The CDR3 region has the DNA TGTGCCAGAAGTTTACAGGGAAACAGAAATCAGCCCCAGCATTTT. This chain links TRBV28 with TRBJ1-5, with D possibly matching TRBD1 (6 bases). The CDR3 has 15 residues. Germline CDR1 MDHEN, CDR2 SYDVKM.

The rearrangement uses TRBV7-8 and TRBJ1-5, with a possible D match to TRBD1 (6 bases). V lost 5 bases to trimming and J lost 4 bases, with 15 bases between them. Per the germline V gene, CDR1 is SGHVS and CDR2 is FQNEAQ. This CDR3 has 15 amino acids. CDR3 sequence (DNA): TGTGCCAGCAGCCCCATCAAACAGGGTAATCAGCCCCAGCATTTT. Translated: CASSPIKQGNQPQHF.

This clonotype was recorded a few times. The CDR3 region is CASNGGGTDTQYF. The DNA of the CDR3 is TGTGCCAGCAACGGGGGTGGCACAGATACGCAGTATTTT. The J gene is TRBJ2-3, the V gene TRBV6-1; D is perhaps TRBD2 (6 bases). Germline V gene sequence: CDR1 MNHNS, CDR2 SASEGT. Deletions cut 7 bases from V and 1 base from J, with 9 bases between. This CDR3 has 13 amino acids.

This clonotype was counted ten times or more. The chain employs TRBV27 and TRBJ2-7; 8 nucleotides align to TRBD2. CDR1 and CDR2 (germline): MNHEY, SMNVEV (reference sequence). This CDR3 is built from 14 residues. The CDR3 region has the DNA TGTGTCAACCGGGGGGGGGCCGATAGCTACGAGCAGTACTTC. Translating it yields CVNRGGADSYEQYF.

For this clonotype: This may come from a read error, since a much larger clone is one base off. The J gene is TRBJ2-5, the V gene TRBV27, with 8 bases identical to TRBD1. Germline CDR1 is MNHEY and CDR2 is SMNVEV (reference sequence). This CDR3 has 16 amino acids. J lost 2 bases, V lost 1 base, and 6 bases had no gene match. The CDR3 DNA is TGTGCCAGCAGTTTATTAGTGGACAGGGATCAAGAGACCCAGTACTTC. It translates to CASSLLVDRDQETQYF.

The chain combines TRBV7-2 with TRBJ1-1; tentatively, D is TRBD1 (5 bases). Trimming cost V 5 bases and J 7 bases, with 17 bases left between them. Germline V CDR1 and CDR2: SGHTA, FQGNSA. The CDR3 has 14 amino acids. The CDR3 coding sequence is TGTGCCAGCAGCGTGCAGGGACGAGGGAATGAAGCTTTCTTT. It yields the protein CASSVQGRGNEAFF.

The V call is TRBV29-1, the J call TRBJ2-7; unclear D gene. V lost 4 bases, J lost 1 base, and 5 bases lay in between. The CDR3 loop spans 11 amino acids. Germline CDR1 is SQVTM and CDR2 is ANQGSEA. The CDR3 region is CSVGVSYEQYF. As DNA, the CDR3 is TGCAGCGTTGGGGTGTCCTACGAGCAGTACTTC.

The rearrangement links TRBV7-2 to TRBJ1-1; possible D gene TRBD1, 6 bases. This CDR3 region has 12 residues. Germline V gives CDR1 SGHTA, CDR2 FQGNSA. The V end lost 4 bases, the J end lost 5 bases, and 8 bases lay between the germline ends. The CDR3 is CASSWTVTEAFF. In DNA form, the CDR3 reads TGTGCCAGCAGCTGGACAGTAACTGAAGCTTTCTTT.

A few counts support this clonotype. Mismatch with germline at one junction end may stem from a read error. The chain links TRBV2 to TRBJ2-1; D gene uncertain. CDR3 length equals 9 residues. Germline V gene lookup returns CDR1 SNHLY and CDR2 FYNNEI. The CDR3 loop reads CASSASEPF. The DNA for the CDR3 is TGTGCCAGCAGTGCGAGCGAGCCCTTC.

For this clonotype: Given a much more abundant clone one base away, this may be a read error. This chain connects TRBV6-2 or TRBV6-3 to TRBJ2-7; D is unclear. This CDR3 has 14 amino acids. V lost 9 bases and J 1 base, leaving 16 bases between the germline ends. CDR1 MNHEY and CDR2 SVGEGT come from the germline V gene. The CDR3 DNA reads TGTGCCAGTTTGACACGGTCACCTTCCTACGAGCAGTACTTC. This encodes CASLTRSPSYEQYF.

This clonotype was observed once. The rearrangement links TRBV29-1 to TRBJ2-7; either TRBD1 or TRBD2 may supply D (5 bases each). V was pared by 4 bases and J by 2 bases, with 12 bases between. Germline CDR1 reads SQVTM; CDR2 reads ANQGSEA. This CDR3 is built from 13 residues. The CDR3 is CSVAIGTPYEQYF. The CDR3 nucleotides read TGCAGCGTTGCCATCGGGACGCCCTACGAGCAGTACTTC.

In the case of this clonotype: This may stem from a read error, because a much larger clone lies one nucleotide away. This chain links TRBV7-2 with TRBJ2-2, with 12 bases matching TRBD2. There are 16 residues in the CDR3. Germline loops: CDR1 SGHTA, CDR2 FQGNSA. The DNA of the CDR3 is TGTGCCAGCAGCTTAGGACTAGCGGGAGTCACCGGGGAGCCGTTTTTT. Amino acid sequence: CASSLGLAGVTGEPFF. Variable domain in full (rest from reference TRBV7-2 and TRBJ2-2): GAGVSQSPSNKVTEKGKDVELRCDPISGHTALYWYRQSLGQGLEFLIYFQGNSAPDKSGLPSDRFSAERTGGSVSTLTIQRTQQEDSAVYLCASSLGLAGVTGEPFFGEGSRLTVL.